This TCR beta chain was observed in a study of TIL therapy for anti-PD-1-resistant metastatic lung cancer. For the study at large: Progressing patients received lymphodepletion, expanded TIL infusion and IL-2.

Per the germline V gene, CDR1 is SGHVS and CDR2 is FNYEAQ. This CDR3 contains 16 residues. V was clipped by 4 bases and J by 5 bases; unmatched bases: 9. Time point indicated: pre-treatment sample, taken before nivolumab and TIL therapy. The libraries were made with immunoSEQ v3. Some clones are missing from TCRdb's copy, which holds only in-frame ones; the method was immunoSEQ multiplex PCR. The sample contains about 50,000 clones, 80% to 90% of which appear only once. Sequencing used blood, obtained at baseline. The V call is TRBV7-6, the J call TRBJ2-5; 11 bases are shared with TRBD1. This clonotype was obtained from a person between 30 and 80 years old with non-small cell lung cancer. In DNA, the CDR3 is TGTGCCAGCAGCTCAATTCGGGACAGGGGGTTGGAGACCCAGTACTTC. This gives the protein CASSSIRDRGLETQYF.